This TCR beta chain was sequenced for a study of beta chain features in type 1 diabetes. Every bit of the isolated RNA underwent reverse transcription, so sequencing read expressed TCRB transcripts. The repertoire was sequenced with immunoSEQ multiplex PCR; TCRdb's copy has only in-frame clones and lacks some. The table has approximately 240,000 clones, 16% seen once. This clone was picked up a small number of times. Its matching antigen is unknown. Points from the study as a whole: TCRB CDR3s were moderately but significantly shorter in Type 1 diabetes patients in all four CD4+ subsets.

The sequencing sample was made of naive CD4+ T cells from blood. This TCR came from a man in his thirties or forties with type 1 diabetes.

The CDR3 sequence: CASRSSGRGVYNEQFF. The DNA of the CDR3 is TGTGCCAGCAGAAGTAGCGGGAGAGGGGTCTACAATGAGCAGTTCTTC. The chain joins TRBV14 to TRBJ2-1, with 9 bases aligning to TRBD2. V was pared by 6 bases and J by 3 bases, with 9 bases of the junction left unmatched. CDR1 is SGHDN and CDR2 is FVKESK in the germline V gene. CDR3 length: 16 residues.